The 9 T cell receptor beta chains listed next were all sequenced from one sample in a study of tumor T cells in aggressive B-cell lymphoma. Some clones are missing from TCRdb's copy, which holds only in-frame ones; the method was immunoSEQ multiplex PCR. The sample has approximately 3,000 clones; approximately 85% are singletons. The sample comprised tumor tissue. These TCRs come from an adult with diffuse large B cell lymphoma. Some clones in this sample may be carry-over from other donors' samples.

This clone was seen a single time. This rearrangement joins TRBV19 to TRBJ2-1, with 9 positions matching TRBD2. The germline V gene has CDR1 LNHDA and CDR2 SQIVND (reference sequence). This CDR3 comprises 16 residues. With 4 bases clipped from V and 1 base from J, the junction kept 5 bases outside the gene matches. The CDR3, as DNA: TGTGCCAGTAGTACCTTAGCGGGAGTGTCCTACAATGAGCAGTTCTTC. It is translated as CASSTLAGVSYNEQFF.

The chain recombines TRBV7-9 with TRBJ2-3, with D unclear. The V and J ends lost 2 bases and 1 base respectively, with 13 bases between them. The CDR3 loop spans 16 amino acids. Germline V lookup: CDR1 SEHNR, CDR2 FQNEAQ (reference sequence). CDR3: CASSLFLASGTDTQYF. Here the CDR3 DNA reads TGTGCCAGCAGCTTATTCCTGGCTAGTGGCACAGATACGCAGTATTTT.

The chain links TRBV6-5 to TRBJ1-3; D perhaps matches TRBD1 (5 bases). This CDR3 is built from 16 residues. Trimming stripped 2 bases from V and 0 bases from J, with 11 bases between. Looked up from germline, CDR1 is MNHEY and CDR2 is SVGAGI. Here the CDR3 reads CASSYHRFSSGNTIYF. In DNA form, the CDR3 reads TGTGCCAGCAGTTACCACAGGTTTAGCTCTGGAAACACCATATATTTT.

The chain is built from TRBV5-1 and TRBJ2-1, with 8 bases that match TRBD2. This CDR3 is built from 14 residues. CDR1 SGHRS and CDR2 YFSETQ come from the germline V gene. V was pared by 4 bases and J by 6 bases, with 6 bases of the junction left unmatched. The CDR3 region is CASSLSGISNEQFF. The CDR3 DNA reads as TGCGCCAGCAGCCTTAGCGGGATCAGCAATGAGCAGTTCTTC.

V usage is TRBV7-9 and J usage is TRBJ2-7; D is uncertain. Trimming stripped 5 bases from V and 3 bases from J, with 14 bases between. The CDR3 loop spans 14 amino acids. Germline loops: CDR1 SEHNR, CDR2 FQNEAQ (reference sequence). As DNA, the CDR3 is TGTGCCAGCAGCCGAAGCGAGATCCTCTACGAGCAGTACGTC. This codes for CASSRSEILYEQYV.

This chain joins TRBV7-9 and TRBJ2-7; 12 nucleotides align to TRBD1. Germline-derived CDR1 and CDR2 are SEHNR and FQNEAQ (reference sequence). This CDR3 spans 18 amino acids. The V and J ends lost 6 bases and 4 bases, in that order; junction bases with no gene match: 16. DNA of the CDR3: TGTGCCAGCAGTTCCGGGACAGGGGGCTTTGGGAGATTGTACGAGCAGTACGTC. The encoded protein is CASSSGTGGFGRLYEQYV.

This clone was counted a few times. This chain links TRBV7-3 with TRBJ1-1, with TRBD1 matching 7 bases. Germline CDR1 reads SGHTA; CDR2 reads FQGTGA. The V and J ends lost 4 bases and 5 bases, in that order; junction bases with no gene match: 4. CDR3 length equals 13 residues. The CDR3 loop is CASSYARGTEAFF. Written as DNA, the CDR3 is TGTGCCAGCAGCTACGCCAGGGGGACTGAAGCTTTCTTT.

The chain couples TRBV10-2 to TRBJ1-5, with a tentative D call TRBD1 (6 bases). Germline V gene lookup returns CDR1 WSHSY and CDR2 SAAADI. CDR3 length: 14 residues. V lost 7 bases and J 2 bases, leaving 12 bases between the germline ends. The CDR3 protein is CASNPGHGNQPQHF. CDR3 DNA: TGCGCCAGCAACCCGGGACATGGCAATCAGCCCCAGCATTTT.

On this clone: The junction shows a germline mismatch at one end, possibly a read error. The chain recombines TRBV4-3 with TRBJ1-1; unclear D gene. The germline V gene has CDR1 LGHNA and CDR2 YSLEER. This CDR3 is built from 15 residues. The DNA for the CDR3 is TGCGCCAGCAGCCAAGATAGGAGGGTAAGGACTGAAGTTTTCTTT. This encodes CASSQDRRVRTEVFF.